The 28 T cell receptor beta chains reported below all come from one sample, sequenced in a study of CD8 T cells in ankylosing spondylitis. MiXCR, run by TCRdb on the 5' RACE reads, gives a single entry per CDR3 protein. The table records over 30,000 distinct CDR3 sequences, about 15% of them present only once. The sequencing input was blood. These TCRs come from a male donor with ankylosing spondylitis or in good health (not recorded which).

The chain joins TRBV28 to TRBJ1-1, with no clear D. V was clipped by 6 bases and J by 7 bases, with 12 bases between them. This CDR3 contains 12 residues. The germline gives CDR1 MDHEN, CDR2 SYDVKM. The CDR3 DNA is TGTGCCAGCAGCTCCGCCCTAATTGAAGCTTTCTTT. Translating gives CASSSALIEAFF.

V is TRBV29-1 and J is TRBJ2-4; 9 nucleotides line up with TRBD1. Germline V gives CDR1 SQVTM, CDR2 ANQGSEA. The CDR3 is 13 amino acids. With 5 bases clipped from V and 9 bases from J, the junction kept 8 bases outside the gene matches. CDR3 sequence reads: CSVSSGQGGIQYF. The CDR3 DNA sequence: TGCAGCGTTAGCTCGGGACAGGGAGGCATTCAGTACTTC.

The chain employs TRBV28 and TRBJ2-7; possibly TRBD1 for D (6 bases). Germline values: CDR1 MDHEN, CDR2 SYDVKM. With 6 bases removed from V and 0 bases from J, the gap between germline ends came to 12 bases. The CDR3 covers 14 residues. CDR3 DNA sequence: TGTGCCAGCAGGGAAAGGGGGAGCTCCTACGAGCAGTACTTC. This encodes CASRERGSSYEQYF.

The chain has TRBV12-3 or TRBV12-4 and TRBJ2-2, with 8 bases that match TRBD2. This CDR3 spans 16 amino acids. Trimming cost V 3 bases and J 0 bases; bases outside gene matches: 3. CDR3 nucleotide sequence: TGTGCCAGCAGTTTCCTAGCGGGCTCGAACACCGGGGAGCTGTTTTTT. Amino acid sequence: CASSFLAGSNTGELFF.

The genes are TRBV20-1 and TRBJ1-2, with 7 bases aligning to TRBD1. The CDR3 extends over 13 amino acids. Germline assignment: CDR1 DFQATT and CDR2 SNEGSKA (reference sequence). J was trimmed by 7 bases and V by 0 bases; bases with no gene match: 5. CDR3 residues: CSARDWQGVGYTF. CDR3 coding DNA: TGCAGTGCTAGAGACTGGCAGGGGGTTGGCTACACCTTC.

V is TRBV28 and J is TRBJ1-1; D uncertain. This CDR3 has 12 amino acids. Germline values: CDR1 MDHEN, CDR2 SYDVKM. V was pared by 2 bases and J by 10 bases, with 11 bases between. The CDR3 spells CASSLTQAGAFF. The DNA for the CDR3 is TGTGCCAGCAGTTTAACCCAAGCGGGAGCTTTCTTT.

The chain carries TRBV7-2 and TRBJ2-5; TRBD2 matches 9 bases. The CDR3 runs 14 residues. Germline V gives CDR1 SGHTA, CDR2 FQGNSA. J lost 5 bases, V lost 5 bases, and 6 bases had no gene match. CDR3 DNA: TGTGCCAGCAGCCTGGGACTAGCATCGGAGACCCAGTACTTC. Translated, it gives CASSLGLASETQYF.

This clonotype was seen a handful of times. The gene calls are TRBV5-1 and TRBJ2-7; tentatively, D is TRBD1 (6 bases). CDR3 size: 15 residues. Trimming left V 0 bases short and J 5 bases short, with 15 bases between. Germline-derived CDR1 and CDR2 are SGHRS and YFSETQ. CDR3 amino acids: CASSLEGVGADEQYF. The CDR3 DNA is TGCGCCAGCAGCTTGGAGGGGGTTGGCGCCGACGAGCAGTACTTC. Based on the CDR3 plus reference TRBV5-1 and TRBJ2-7, the full variable domain is KAGVTQTPRYLIKTRGQQVTLSCSPISGHRSVSWYQQTPGQGLQFLFEYFSETQRNKGNFPGRFSGRQFSNSRSEMNVSTLELGDSALYLCASSLEGVGADEQYFGPGTRLTVT.

This clonotype was recorded a few times. This chain's CDR3 is CASSQHPNTDTQYF. As DNA, the CDR3 is TGTGCCAGCAGCCAGCACCCTAACACAGATACGCAGTATTTT. The genes are TRBV3-1 and TRBJ2-3; D is undetermined. Germline V gives CDR1 LGHDT, CDR2 YNNKEL (reference sequence). This CDR3 is built from 14 residues. Trimming left V 3 bases short and J 2 bases short, with 9 bases between.

The V gene is TRBV28, the J gene TRBJ1-5; D possibly corresponds to TRBD1 (6 bases). Per the germline V gene, CDR1 is MDHEN and CDR2 is SYDVKM. V lost 1 base to trimming and J lost 1 base, with 8 bases between them. There are 15 residues in the CDR3. The CDR3 loop is CASSLLGASNQPQHF. Written as DNA, the CDR3 is TGTGCCAGCAGTTTATTGGGGGCGAGCAATCAGCCCCAGCATTTT.

This chain connects TRBV12-3 or TRBV12-4 to TRBJ2-2, with TRBD2 as a possible D gene (6 bases). Deletions cut 7 bases from V and 1 base from J, with 10 bases between. The CDR3 totals 14 residues. CDR3 loop: CASTRSGNTGELFF. DNA for the CDR3: TGTGCCAGCACCCGTAGCGGGAACACCGGGGAGCTGTTTTTT.

This clonotype was found a few times. The V call is TRBV2, the J call TRBJ1-4; D call uncertain. Germline CDR1 reads SNHLY; CDR2 reads FYNNEI. CDR3 length: 13 amino acids. V shed 5 bases and J shed 7 bases, with 11 bases lying between them. In DNA form, the CDR3 reads TGTGCCAGCAGTTTGCAGGCGGTTGAAAAACTGTTTTTT. Its translation: CASSLQAVEKLFF. Full variable domain (outside the CDR3, taken from reference TRBV2 and TRBJ1-4): EPEVTQTPSHQVTQMGQEVILRCVPISNHLYFYWYRQILGQKVEFLVSFYNNEISEKSEIFDDQFSVERPDGSNFTLKIRSTKLEDSAMYFCASSLQAVEKLFFGSGTQLSVL.

The V gene is TRBV28, the J gene TRBJ1-5, with D perhaps matching TRBD1 (5 bases). Germline V gives CDR1 MDHEN, CDR2 SYDVKM. CDR3 size: 15 residues. Trimming left V 4 bases short and J 2 bases short, with 12 bases between. The CDR3, as DNA: TGTGCCAGCAGTTCCCAGGGTAGGGGCAATCAGCCCCAGCATTTT. Its protein product is CASSSQGRGNQPQHF.

Only a few counts were recorded for this clonotype. J is TRBJ1-2 and V is TRBV6-2 or TRBV6-3; D gene ambiguous. Germline CDR1 and CDR2: MNHEY and SVGEGT. V lost 7 bases and J 4 bases, leaving 7 bases between the germline ends. The CDR3 runs 11 residues. The CDR3 loop is CASTVGYGYTF. The CDR3 DNA is TGTGCCAGCACTGTGGGCTATGGCTACACCTTC.

The chain is built from TRBV6-5 and TRBJ1-6; TRBD1 agrees at 7 bases. Germline V CDR1 and CDR2: MNHEY, SVGAGI. Germline trimming cut 6 bases from V and 9 bases from J; bases unmatched to any gene: 8. The length of the CDR3 is 14 residues. The CDR3 DNA reads as TGTGCCAGCAGCCGACAGGGCCCCCGTTCACCCCTCCACTTT. Amino acid sequence: CASSRQGPRSPLHF.

This clonotype was observed a few times. This chain connects TRBV7-3 to TRBJ2-1; 7 bases map to TRBD2. The V and J ends lost 2 bases and 3 bases, in that order; junction bases with no gene match: 1. This CDR3 contains 14 residues. Germline-derived CDR1 and CDR2 are SGHTA and FQGTGA. CDR3 DNA sequence: TGTGCCAGCAGCTTAGGGGGGGGCTACAATGAGCAGTTCTTC. Its protein product is CASSLGGGYNEQFF.

The rearrangement links TRBV5-1 to TRBJ2-1, with 7 bases lining up with TRBD2. Germline CDR1 is SGHRS and CDR2 is YFSETQ. The V gene end was trimmed by 4 bases and the J gene end by 7 bases; junction bases not matched to a gene: 8. The CDR3 totals 14 residues. CDR3 amino acids: CASSPGGWMNEQFF. CDR3 bases: TGCGCCAGCAGCCCCGGGGGGTGGATGAATGAGCAGTTCTTC.

This clonotype has a count of ten or more. The genes are TRBV5-1 and TRBJ2-1; no clear D. Germline CDR1 and CDR2: SGHRS and YFSETQ. V lost 0 bases, J lost 3 bases, and 10 bases lay in between. This CDR3 contains 15 residues. The CDR3 nucleotides read TGCGCCAGCAGCTTGGCCCTTCTCTACTACAATGAGCAGTTCTTC. Residues: CASSLALLYYNEQFF. The complete variable domain, with remaining parts taken from reference TRBV5-1 and TRBJ2-1, reads KAGVTQTPRYLIKTRGQQVTLSCSPISGHRSVSWYQQTPGQGLQFLFEYFSETQRNKGNFPGRFSGRQFSNSRSEMNVSTLELGDSALYLCASSLALLYYNEQFFGPGTRLTVL.

The chain recombines TRBV5-5 with TRBJ2-7; D remains ambiguous. This CDR3 contains 13 residues. V gave up 0 bases and J gave up 6 bases, with 10 bases separating them. CDR1 and CDR2 (germline): SGHKS, YYEKEE (reference sequence). CDR3 nucleotides: TGTGCCAGCAGCTTGGAACTAATCTCCGAGCAGTACGTC. The encoded protein is CASSLELISEQYV.

This clonotype was seen only a few times. For the CDR3, the DNA is TGTGCCAGCAGCGGGAGACTGAACACCGGGGAGCTGTTTTTT. This sequence encodes CASSGRLNTGELFF. The chain recombines TRBV7-9 with TRBJ2-2, with a tentative D call TRBD2 (5 bases). Germline V gene data show CDR1 as SEHNR and CDR2 as FQNEAQ (reference sequence). V lost 5 bases and J lost 1, with 8 bases in between. The CDR3 length is 14 residues.

This clonotype was picked up a small number of times. The rearrangement uses TRBV5-1 and TRBJ2-3, with a tentative D call TRBD2 (5 bases). Germline V gene lookup returns CDR1 SGHRS and CDR2 YFSETQ. V lost 0 bases, J lost 2 bases, and 10 bases lay in between. The CDR3 has 15 amino acids. The chain's CDR3 is CASSLEGGVTDTQYF. CDR3 sequence (DNA): TGCGCCAGCAGCTTGGAAGGAGGAGTCACAGATACGCAGTATTTT.

The table lists this clonotype with a few counts. The chain links TRBV12-3 or TRBV12-4 to TRBJ2-2, with 10 bases matching TRBD1. The CDR3 has 15 residues. V was pared by 8 bases and J by 0 bases, with 3 bases of the junction left unmatched. This CDR3 is CASGGQGANTGELFF. In DNA, the CDR3 is TGTGCCAGCGGCGGACAGGGGGCGAACACCGGGGAGCTGTTTTTT.

V usage is TRBV20-1 and J usage is TRBJ2-1, with 8 bases matching TRBD2. Germline CDR1 is DFQATT and CDR2 is SNEGSKA (reference sequence). The CDR3 loop spans 12 amino acids. Trimming cost V 3 bases and J 9 bases; bases outside gene matches: 4. The CDR3 sequence: CSASQREFEQFF. The CDR3 coding sequence is TGCAGTGCTAGCCAGCGGGAGTTTGAGCAGTTCTTC.

This clonotype was observed a few times. The chain couples TRBV5-1 to TRBJ2-3, with TRBD2 identical over 12 bases. Trimming cost V 5 bases and J 4 bases; bases outside gene matches: 11. This CDR3 contains 17 residues. Germline values: CDR1 SGHRS, CDR2 YFSETQ. The CDR3 sequence is CASRWASGGAMPDTQYF. CDR3 nucleotides: TGCGCCAGCAGATGGGCTAGCGGGGGGGCTATGCCAGATACGCAGTATTTT. Looking up the rest from reference TRBV5-1 and TRBJ2-3 gives the full variable domain: KAGVTQTPRYLIKTRGQQVTLSCSPISGHRSVSWYQQTPGQGLQFLFEYFSETQRNKGNFPGRFSGRQFSNSRSEMNVSTLELGDSALYLCASRWASGGAMPDTQYFGPGTRLTVL.

The V call is TRBV10-2, the J call TRBJ2-2, with D perhaps matching TRBD1 (5 bases). There are 12 residues in the CDR3. Looked up from germline, CDR1 is WSHSY and CDR2 is SAAADI. Trimming took off 4 bases at V and 7 bases at J, with 7 bases between the two ends. CDR3: CASSGGSGELFF. The CDR3 region has the DNA TGCGCCAGCAGTGGGGGCAGCGGGGAGCTGTTTTTT.

J is TRBJ1-1 and V is TRBV12-3 or TRBV12-4; D remains unclear. CDR3 length: 13 residues. The ends were cut back, 5 bases at V and 4 bases at J, with 11 bases in the middle. CDR3 amino acids: CASSPGEVTEAFF. CDR3 bases: TGTGCCAGCAGTCCCGGGGAGGTCACTGAAGCTTTCTTT.

This chain joins TRBV28 and TRBJ2-7; 7 bases map to TRBD1. Trimming at V came to 6 bases and at J to 4 bases, leaving 12 bases not matched to a gene. Germline loops: CDR1 MDHEN, CDR2 SYDVKM. This CDR3 comprises 15 residues. CDR3 sequence reads: CASRNRGGVLYEQYF. CDR3 in DNA: TGTGCCAGCAGAAATAGAGGGGGCGTTCTTTACGAGCAGTACTTC.

This rearrangement joins TRBV21-1 to TRBJ1-5; no DNA check was done on the table's D call, TRBD1. TRBV21-1 is reported as a pseudogene. CDR3 length: 15 amino acids. The CDR3 DNA reads TGTGCCAGCATCCCTGACAGGGCTCCCAATCAGCCCCAGCATTTT. It is translated as CASIPDRAPNQPQHF.